Included here is one T cell receptor (beta chain) sequence, with context. This clonotype has only a few counts. Its target antigen remains unknown. Base qualities are not provided; no much larger clone lies one nucleotide away. Measured from the cysteine to the phenylalanine, the CDR3 is 17 residues long. The kept DNA is CDR3 alone, 51 bases in frame from the first base. The V end loses 6 bases and the J end loses 3 bases, and a stretch of 24 bases separates them. Based on the germline V gene (reference sequence), the CDR1 and CDR2 sequences are DFQATT and SNEGSKA. Libraries came from PCR. Instrument on record: Illumina HiSeq 2500. To normalize quantification of the TCRbeta repertoire, the TCR libraries were built with molecular barcoding that relied on unique molecular identifiers. TCRdb handled the public reads itself, with Q25 trimming in fastp and clone calling in MiXCR, and kept productive beta chains. For every CDR3 protein sequence, its rows merge into one entry that carries the most common genes and DNA. This sample is represented by some 500,000 distinct CDR3 sequences; approximately 32% of them were singletons. The ten biggest clones cover 2% to 3% of the sample.

The data belong to a study of T-cell reconstitution after alpha-beta-depleted transplantation in children (dated by TCRdb to the mid-2010s). For context, the study as a whole: Using TCR repertoire profiling, the study followed T-cell immune reconstitution in a quantitative way in children after TCRalphabeta/CD19-depleted allogeneic hematopoietic cell transplantation.

The input for sequencing was PBMCs from the stem cell graft donor, taken from the stem cell graft. This receptor chain uses TRBV20-1 and TRBJ1-3; 6 matching bases give a weak D call of TRBD1. The sequence derives from a human donor who donated a stem cell graft to a child with aplastic anemia. The CDR3 amino acid sequence is: CSAASPIPGEDGNTIYF. DNA sequence: TGCAGTGCCGCGAGCCCCATCCCAGGGGAGGATGGAAACACCATATATTTT.